This TCR beta chain was recovered during a study of shared clonotypes between healthy human individuals. The sequenced material, unsorted PBMC DNA, was run on ten immunoSEQ deep assay plates. Produced via immunoSEQ multiplex PCR; TCRdb's table is partial and in-frame only. The sample yields some 500,000 clones, about 80% seen once. Germline V gene lookup returns CDR1 MGHDK and CDR2 SYGVNS. Trimming took 8 bases from V and 4 from J; bases not matched to a gene: 7. This CDR3 has 13 residues. The origin of this receptor is a woman in her forties in good health. Some clones in this sample may be carry-over from other donors' samples. The specimen was PBMCs. The chain is built from TRBV25-1 and TRBJ2-7; 8 nucleotides line up with TRBD2. The CDR3 DNA reads TGTGCCAGCGGAGTAGCGGGGATATACGAGCAGTACTTC. Its protein product is CASGVAGIYEQYF.